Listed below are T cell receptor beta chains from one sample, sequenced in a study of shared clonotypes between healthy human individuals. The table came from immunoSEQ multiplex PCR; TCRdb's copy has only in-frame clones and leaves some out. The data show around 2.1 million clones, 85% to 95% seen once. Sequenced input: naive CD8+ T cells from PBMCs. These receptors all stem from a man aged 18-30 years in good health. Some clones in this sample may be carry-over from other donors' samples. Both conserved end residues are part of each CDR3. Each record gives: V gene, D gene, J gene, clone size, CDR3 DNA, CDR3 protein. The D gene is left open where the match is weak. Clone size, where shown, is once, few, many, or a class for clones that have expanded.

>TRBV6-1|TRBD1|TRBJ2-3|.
TGTGCCAGCAGTACCGACAGGGGGCTATCAGATACGCAGTATTTT
CASSTDRGLSDTQYF
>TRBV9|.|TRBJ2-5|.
TGTGCCAGCAGCGCCTCCTTGTCCCTCAACCAAGAGACCCAGTACTTC
CASSASLSLNQETQYF
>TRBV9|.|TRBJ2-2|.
TGTGCCAGCAGCCCTCAAGGCACCGGGGAGCTGTTTTTT
CASSPQGTGELFF
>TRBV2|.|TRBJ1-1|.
TGTGCCAGCAGTGAAGGACCCGGGGTGAAGAACACTGAAGCTTTCTTT
CASSEGPGVKNTEAFF
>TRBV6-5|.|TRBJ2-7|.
TGTGCCAGCAGTGGAACGGACACGTGGTGGGAGCAGTACTTC
CASSGTDTWWEQYF
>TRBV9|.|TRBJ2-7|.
TGTGCCAGCAGCGTAGGCGGAGGTGACGAGCAGTACTTC
CASSVGGGDEQYF
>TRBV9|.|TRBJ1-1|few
TGTGCCAGCAGCGTAGCGGACGGTACGAAAGCTTTCTTT
CASSVADGTKAFF
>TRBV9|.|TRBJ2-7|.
TGTGCCAGCAGCGTAAAACCACTCCAGGGCTCCGAGCAGTACTTC
CASSVKPLQGSEQYF
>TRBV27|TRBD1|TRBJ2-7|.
TGTGCCAGCGGGAAAGGGACAGGAGGCGACGAGCAGTACTTC
CASGKGTGGDEQYF
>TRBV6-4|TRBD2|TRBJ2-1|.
TGTGCCAGCAGTTTGACTAGCGGGAGGAGCTCCTACAATGAGCAGTTCTTC
CASSLTSGRSSYNEQFF
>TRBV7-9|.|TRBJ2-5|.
TGTGCCAGCAGCTTAGTGGACGCCTGGGGACAAGAGACCCAGTACTTC
CASSLVDAWGQETQYF
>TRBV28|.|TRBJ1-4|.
TGTGCCAGCCGCTCGGGCCAGAAGAGGCAAAAACTGTTTTTT
CASRSGQKRQKLFF
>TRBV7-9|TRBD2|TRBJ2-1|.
TGTGCCAGCAGCCCACCGACTAAACTAGCGACAAACAATGAGCAGTTCTTC
CASSPPTKLATNNEQFF
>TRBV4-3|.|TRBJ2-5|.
TGCGCCAGCAGCCATCAAATAGTGATTGATCAAGAGACCCAGTACTTC
CASSHQIVIDQETQYF
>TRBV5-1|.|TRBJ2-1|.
TGCGCCACCTTCGGGCCGCACAATGAGCAGTTCTTC
CATFGPHNEQFF
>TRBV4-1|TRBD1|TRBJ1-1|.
TGCGCCAGCAGCCTTTGGGACAGGGTGAACACTGAAGCTTTCTTT
CASSLWDRVNTEAFF
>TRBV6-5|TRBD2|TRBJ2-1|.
TGTGCCAGCAGTTCCGTACGGGAGGGCTTGGATGAGCAGTTCTTC
CASSSVREGLDEQFF
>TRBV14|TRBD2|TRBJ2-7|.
TGTGCCAGCAGCCAAGATCAACTAGCGGGAGGCGAGCAGTACTTC
CASSQDQLAGGEQYF
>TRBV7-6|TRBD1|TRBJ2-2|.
TGTGCCAGCAGGCTTCGGACAGGTTCCACCGGGGAGCTGTTTTTT
CASRLRTGSTGELFF
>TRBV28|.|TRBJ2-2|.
TGTGCCAGCAGTTCACTCGTCACTGACAGGTTGGGCACCGGGGAGCTGTTTTTT
CASSSLVTDRLGTGELFF
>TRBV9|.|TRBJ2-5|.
TGTGCCAGCAGCGCCTCGGTACAAGAGACCCAGTACTTC
CASSASVQETQYF
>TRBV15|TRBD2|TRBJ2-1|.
TGTGCCACCAGCAGAGATGGGACTAGCGGTGAGCAGTTCTTC
CATSRDGTSGEQFF
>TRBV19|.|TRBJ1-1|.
TGTGCCAGTAGTATAGATCGCTCTAGGCAGGCGCGGGGCACTGAAGCTTTCTTT
CASSIDRSRQARGTEAFF
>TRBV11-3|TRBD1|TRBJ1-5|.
TGTGCCAGCAGCCCGGACAGGAGGGATCAGCCCCAGCATTTT
CASSPDRRDQPQHF
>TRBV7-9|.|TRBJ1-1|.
TGTGCCAGCAGCTTAGCCCCGGCAGGAACGAACACTGAAGCTTTCTTT
CASSLAPAGTNTEAFF
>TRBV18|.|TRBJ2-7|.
TGTGCCAGCTCACCGGAGAGAGGGGTTTCCTACGAGCAGTACTTC
CASSPERGVSYEQYF
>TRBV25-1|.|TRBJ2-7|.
TGTGCCAGCAGCGGACCCAGGGACGGCAACTCCGGCTACGAGCAGTACTTC
CASSGPRDGNSGYEQYF
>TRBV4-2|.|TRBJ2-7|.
TGTGCCAGCAGCCAAGAAAATTTCCTACAAACGCCCGAGCAGTACTTC
CASSQENFLQTPEQYF
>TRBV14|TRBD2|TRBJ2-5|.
TGTGCCAGCAGCCAAGAGCGGACTAGTAAAGAGACCCAGTACTTC
CASSQERTSKETQYF
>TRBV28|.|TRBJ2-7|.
TGTGCCAGCAGTTTCCCCGGGGACTACGAGCAGTACTTC
CASSFPGDYEQYF
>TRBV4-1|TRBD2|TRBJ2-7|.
TGCGCCAGCAGCCAAGACCTAGCGGGAGTACTTCTGTACGAGCAGTACTTC
CASSQDLAGVLLYEQYF
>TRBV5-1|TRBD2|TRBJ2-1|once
TGCGCCAGCAGTGGCGGGAGCTACAATGAGCAGTTCTTC
CASSGGSYNEQFF
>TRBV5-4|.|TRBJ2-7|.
TGTGCCAGCAGCTTGGGAGTTCACGAGCAGTACTTC
CASSLGVHEQYF
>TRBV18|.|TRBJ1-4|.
TGTGCCAGCTCTCCCTGGCCAACTAATGAAAAACTGTTTTTT
CASSPWPTNEKLFF
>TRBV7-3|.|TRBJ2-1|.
TGTGCCAGCAGACAAACGGGGGCCTCCTACAATGAGCAGTTCTTC
CASRQTGASYNEQFF
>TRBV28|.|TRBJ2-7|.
TGTGCCAGCAGTTTACCCTTCGACGTCGGCTACGAGCAGTACTTC
CASSLPFDVGYEQYF
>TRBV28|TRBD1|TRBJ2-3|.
TGTGCCAGCAGTCCCCTGGGACAGGGCCCCGCAGATACGCAGTATTTT
CASSPLGQGPADTQYF
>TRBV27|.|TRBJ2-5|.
TGTGCCAGCAGTTTCCGGGTTCGAGGAGAGACCCAGTACTTC
CASSFRVRGETQYF
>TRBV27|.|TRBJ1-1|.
TGTGCCAGCAGTTTATGGGCAGGATCTAACACTGAAGCTTTCTTT
CASSLWAGSNTEAFF
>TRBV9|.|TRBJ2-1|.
TGTGCCAGCACTCGTGGTGGGGGTGACAATGAGCAGTTCTTC
CASTRGGGDNEQFF
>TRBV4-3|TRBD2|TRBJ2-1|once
TGCGCCAGCAGCCAAAACTACGGGACTAGAACCTACAATGAGCAGTTCTTC
CASSQNYGTRTYNEQFF